A selection of T cell receptor beta chains follows, all from one sample in a study of blood T cells in healthy people across ages. TCRdb re-derived calls from the 5' RACE reads in MiXCR, one entry per CDR3 protein. Here the sample spans over 1,300,000 distinct CDR3 sequences, approximately 60% being singletons. Sequencing was done on a sample of blood. The receptors shown here come from a man between 18 and 35 years old in good health. Each CDR3 is given with its conserved first and last residue. A D gene is named only where the DNA matches it firmly. Size tells how often a clone was seen (once, few, many) or the class of an expanded clone, and some rows leave it out.

d_call | j_call | clone_size | v_call | cdr3_nt | cdr3_aa
. | TRBJ1-1 | once | TRBV15 | TGTGCCACCAGCAGAGATTGGGGGGACACTGAAGCTTTCTTT | CATSRDWGDTEAFF
TRBD2 | TRBJ2-7 | . | TRBV12-3/TRBV12-4 | TGTGCCAGCTCAGTGCGGGTTGGGGGACTATCTCCCCACGAGCAGTACTTC | CASSVRVGGLSPHEQYF
TRBD2 | TRBJ2-2 | . | TRBV5-1 | TGCGCCAGCGGGCTAGCGGGGAACCTGAACACCGGGGAGCTGTTTTTT | CASGLAGNLNTGELFF
TRBD1 | TRBJ2-1 | . | TRBV11-2 | TGTGCCAGCAGCTTAGGCTTCCGGGACAGGGCAACAACGCGAAAAAATGAGCAGTTCTTC | CASSLGFRDRATTRKNEQFF
TRBD2 | TRBJ2-1 | . | TRBV29-1 | TGCAGCGTTGAAGGGACTAGCGGGCAATACAATGAGCAGTTCTTC | CSVEGTSGQYNEQFF
. | TRBJ2-3 | . | TRBV7-9 | TGTGCCAGCAGCTTATTGACAGGCGCTCCAGATACGCAGTATTTT | CASSLLTGAPDTQYF
. | TRBJ2-1 | . | TRBV6-5 | TGTGCCAGCAGTTACTCGAAGGAGGTCGAGCAGTTCTTC | CASSYSKEVEQFF
TRBD2 | TRBJ2-2 | few | TRBV2 | TGTGCCAGCAGCTCATATCGCTGGACTAGCGGAAGAACCGGGGAGCTGTTTTTT | CASSSYRWTSGRTGELFF
. | TRBJ1-2 | . | TRBV29-1 | TGCAGCGTCTTTACTCCCGGGACGGAAATCTATGGCTACACCTTC | CSVFTPGTEIYGYTF
. | TRBJ1-1 | . | TRBV12-3/TRBV12-4 | TGTGCCAGCTCACACGGGGAGTTGAACACTGAAGCTTTCTTT | CASSHGELNTEAFF
. | TRBJ1-2 | once | TRBV5-1 | TGCGCCAGCAGCCCCCGGACTGAGCTGTCTAACTATGGCTACACCTTC | CASSPRTELSNYGYTF
TRBD2 | TRBJ2-7 | . | TRBV5-1 | TGCGCCAGCAGCTCAACTAGCGGGGGGGCCGGTTTACCTTCCGAGCAGTACTTC | CASSSTSGGAGLPSEQYF
TRBD1 | TRBJ2-3 | . | TRBV27 | TGTGCCAGCAGTGGACAGGGATTTACAGATACGCAGTATTTT | CASSGQGFTDTQYF
. | TRBJ1-2 | few | TRBV12-3/TRBV12-4 | TGTGCCAGCAGTTTAGTCGCGGGGGGTATTAACTATGGCTACACCTTC | CASSLVAGGINYGYTF
TRBD1 | TRBJ2-7 | . | TRBV16 | TGTGCCGGCAGCCTCGGGGGGACAGGGGGCTACGAGCAGTACTTC | CAGSLGGTGGYEQYF
TRBD2 | TRBJ2-4 | . | TRBV11-1 | TGTGCCAGCAGCCCGGGACTAGCGGGGGTCGGCAAAAACATTCAGTACTTC | CASSPGLAGVGKNIQYF
. | TRBJ1-1 | few | TRBV6-2/TRBV6-3 | TGTGCCAGCAGCGAGGGATCCCACACTGAAGCTTTCTTT | CASSEGSHTEAFF
. | TRBJ2-2 | . | TRBV13 | TGTGCCAGCAAGAGCGGGTCGAACACCGGGGAGCTGTTTTTT | CASKSGSNTGELFF
. | TRBJ1-2 | once | TRBV2 | TGTGCCAGCACCGCGGGGGAGGAACGGAGCTACACCTTC | CASTAGEERSYTF
TRBD2 | TRBJ2-3 | . | TRBV5-1 | TGCGCCAGCAGCTTTGGGGGGCTGGCTAGCGGGATTTCCACAGATACGCAGTATTTT | CASSFGGLASGISTDTQYF
TRBD1 | TRBJ2-5 | . | TRBV10-2 | TGCGCCAGCAAGACAGGGGGAGAGACCCAGTACTTC | CASKTGGETQYF
. | TRBJ2-1 | . | TRBV27 | TGTGCCAGCAGGAGCATCGGTGAGCAGTTCTTC | CASRSIGEQFF
TRBD2 | TRBJ2-3 | . | TRBV7-9 | TGTGCCAGCAGCACCCTTAGCGGGAGGGCCACAGATACGCAGTATTTT | CASSTLSGRATDTQYF
. | TRBJ2-5 | . | TRBV6-1 | TGTGCCAGCAGGCCCCTGTCAGGGGTGGGTCTGGGTTTAATAGAGACCCAGTACTTC | CASRPLSGVGLGLIETQYF
. | TRBJ2-1 | . | TRBV11-2 | TGTGCCAGCAGCCGCACTTCGAACTCCTACAATGAGCAGTTCTTC | CASSRTSNSYNEQFF
TRBD1 | TRBJ2-7 | few | TRBV20-1 | TGCAGTGCTATGGGCCTAATGGCAGGACAGGGGGAGCAGTACTTC | CSAMGLMAGQGEQYF
. | TRBJ2-5 | . | TRBV5-1 | TGCGCCAGCAGCTTGGTCGGGTGGGAGACCCAGTACTTC | CASSLVGWETQYF
. | TRBJ2-5 | . | TRBV24-1 | TGTGCCACCAGTGATTTGGGCGTGGGGGGCATAGAGACCCAGTACTTC | CATSDLGVGGIETQYF
TRBD1 | TRBJ1-2 | few | TRBV6-5 | TGTGCCAGCAGGGAACAGGGGAGGGGCTACACCTTC | CASREQGRGYTF
TRBD2 | TRBJ2-7 | few | TRBV11-2 | TGTGCCAGCAACCCCGGGACTAACTACGAGCAGTACTTC | CASNPGTNYEQYF
TRBD1 | TRBJ2-1 | . | TRBV6-5 | TGTGCCAGCAGTTACTCGACAGGGGGTCTCAAGATTCGCTCCTACAATGAGCAGTTCTTC | CASSYSTGGLKIRSYNEQFF
. | TRBJ1-2 | . | TRBV2 | TGTGCCTGCAGGGGAGAGCATCTGGGCTACACCTTC | CACRGEHLGYTF
TRBD2 | TRBJ2-1 | . | TRBV20-1 | TGCAGTGCAAACGGAGGGCGGGGGGGCAATTATTTCGTCGATGAGCAGTTCTTC | CSANGGRGGNYFVDEQFF
. | TRBJ1-1 | . | TRBV27 | TGTGCCAGCAGTTCCAACACCTTACCTTTAACTGAAGCTTTCTTT | CASSSNTLPLTEAFF
. | TRBJ2-7 | . | TRBV10-2 | TGCGCCAGCAGTGAAAGGGGCGGTGGGGAGCAGTACTTC | CASSERGGGEQYF
. | TRBJ2-1 | . | TRBV27 | TGTGCCAGCAGTTTATACGTGCTGAGCAATGAGCAGTTCTTC | CASSLYVLSNEQFF
. | TRBJ1-4 | . | TRBV11-2 | TGTGCCAGCAGCCCCGAGGGGGGGGCTAATGAAAAACTGTTTTTT | CASSPEGGANEKLFF
TRBD1 | TRBJ2-7 | . | TRBV27 | TGTGCCAGCAGTTTAAAGGGGGCGTACGAGCAGTACTTC | CASSLKGAYEQYF
. | TRBJ1-2 | . | TRBV29-1 | TGCAGCGTTGAAGTACTTGGAGATGGCTACACCTTC | CSVEVLGDGYTF
. | TRBJ2-3 | . | TRBV29-1 | TGCAGCGGCCAGAGCAAAACAAGCACAGATACGCAGTATTTT | CSGQSKTSTDTQYF
. | TRBJ2-4 | few | TRBV12-3/TRBV12-4 | TGTGCCAGCAGTCCAGGGGCGGGGACCAAAAACATTCAGTACTTC | CASSPGAGTKNIQYF
. | TRBJ2-3 | few | TRBV7-2 | TGTGCCAGCAGCTGGACCGTTCAAAGCACAGATACGCAGTATTTT | CASSWTVQSTDTQYF
. | TRBJ2-4 | . | TRBV10-3 | TGTGCCATCAGTGAGAGACAATCGGGAGAGCAGTACTTC | CAISERQSGEQYF
. | TRBJ2-1 | . | TRBV29-1 | TGCAGCGTAGCCCGGAGGGCCGCCTACAATGAGCAGTTCTTC | CSVARRAAYNEQFF
TRBD1 | TRBJ2-7 | once | TRBV5-1 | TGCGCCAGCAGCTTGGCCCGGACAGGGGGTGTCTACGAGCAGTACTTC | CASSLARTGGVYEQYF
. | TRBJ2-5 | . | TRBV5-5 | TGTGCCAGCAGCCCAGGCGGCTACCGCCAAGAGACCCAGTACTTC | CASSPGGYRQETQYF
TRBD1 | TRBJ2-7 | . | TRBV20-1 | TGCAGTGCTAGGCCACCGGGACAGGGGGGCGAGCAGTACTTC | CSARPPGQGGEQYF
TRBD1 | TRBJ2-7 | . | TRBV20-1 | TGCAGTGCTAGAGCCGGGACAGGGGGCACCAGCTCCTACGAGCAGTACTTC | CSARAGTGGTSSYEQYF
. | TRBJ2-3 | . | TRBV12-3/TRBV12-4 | TGTGCCAGCAGAGGTTGGGACACAGATACGCAGTATTTT | CASRGWDTDTQYF
. | TRBJ2-4 | . | TRBV11-2 | TGTGCCAGCAGCTTAGAGGGACCCAAGAGGTGGAACATTCAGTACTTC | CASSLEGPKRWNIQYF
. | TRBJ1-1 | few | TRBV27 | TGTGCCAGCAGTCGGCCGGATGGCACTGAAGCTTTCTTT | CASSRPDGTEAFF
TRBD2 | TRBJ2-1 | . | TRBV20-1 | TGCAGTGCTAGAGATCGGACTAGCGGGAGTGGCAATGAGCAGTTCTTC | CSARDRTSGSGNEQFF